This entry features one TCR beta chain sequence. The sample comes from a study of cytomegalovirus exposure and HLA in healthy donors. Produced via immunoSEQ multiplex PCR; TCRdb's table is partial and in-frame only. The data hold some 200,000 clones, with around 82% observed a single time. Trimming took 3 bases from V and 4 from J; bases not matched to a gene: 7. The germline gives CDR1 SGHDT, CDR2 YYEEEE. This CDR3 spans 14 amino acids. The TCR sequence derives from a young woman in good health and CMV-seropositive. The material sequenced was PBMCs. V and J are TRBV5-6 and TRBJ2-7, with 7 bases lining up with TRBD2. The DNA of the CDR3 is TGTGCCAGCAGCTCCGGACTAGTCAGGTACGAGCAGTACTTC. The encoded protein is CASSSGLVRYEQYF.